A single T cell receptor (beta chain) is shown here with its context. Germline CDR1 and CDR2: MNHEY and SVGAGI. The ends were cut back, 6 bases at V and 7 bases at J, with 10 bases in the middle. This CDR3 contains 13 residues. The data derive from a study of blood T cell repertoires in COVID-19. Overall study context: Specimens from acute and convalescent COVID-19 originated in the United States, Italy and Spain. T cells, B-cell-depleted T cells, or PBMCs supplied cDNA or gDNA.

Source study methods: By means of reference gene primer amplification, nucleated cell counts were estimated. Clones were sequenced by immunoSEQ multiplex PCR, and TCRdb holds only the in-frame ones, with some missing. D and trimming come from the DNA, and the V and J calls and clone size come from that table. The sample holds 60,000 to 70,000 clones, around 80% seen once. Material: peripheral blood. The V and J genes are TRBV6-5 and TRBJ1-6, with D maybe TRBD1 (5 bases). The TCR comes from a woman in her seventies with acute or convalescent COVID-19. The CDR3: CASSQGRNSPLHF. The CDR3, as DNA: TGTGCCAGCAGCCAGGGTAGGAATTCACCCCTCCACTTT.